These T cell receptor beta chains were read from a single sample in a study of shared clonotypes between healthy human individuals. Libraries were prepared by immunoSEQ multiplex PCR; TCRdb keeps only in-frame clonotypes and omits some of them. The profile shows around 2,000,000 clones, over 85% of them singletons. The specimen was naive CD4+ T cells sorted from blood. These TCRs come from a man aged 18 to 30 in good health. Both conserved end residues are part of each CDR3. The D gene is left open where the match is weak. Clone size, where shown, is once, few, many, or a class for clones that have expanded.

clone_size	j_call	v_call	d_call	cdr3_nt	cdr3_aa
.	TRBJ2-5	TRBV5-1	TRBD2	TGCGCCAGCAGCTTGGAAGGGACTAGCCAAGAGACCCAGTACTTC	CASSLEGTSQETQYF
.	TRBJ2-7	TRBV27	.	TGTGCCACCTCAGGGGAGGGTCGCTCCTACGAGCAGTACTTC	CATSGEGRSYEQYF
once	TRBJ1-1	TRBV5-4	.	TGTGCCAGCAGCCGGTCTGGGTCGGGCACTGAAGCTTTCTTT	CASSRSGSGTEAFF
.	TRBJ1-2	TRBV2	TRBD1	TGTGCCAGCAGACTACAGGGACAGGACTATGGCTACACCTTC	CASRLQGQDYGYTF
.	TRBJ2-1	TRBV5-1	TRBD2	TGCGCCAGCAGCTTCCTAGCGGGAGGGGGTGAGCAGTTCTTC	CASSFLAGGGEQFF
.	TRBJ1-5	TRBV27	.	TGTGCCAGCAGTTTAGAGGGGCCTTATAGCAATCAGCCCCAGCATTTT	CASSLEGPYSNQPQHF
.	TRBJ2-3	TRBV4-3	TRBD1	TGCGCCAGCAGCCAAGACGACAGGGGAACAGATACGCAGTATTTT	CASSQDDRGTDTQYF
.	TRBJ1-2	TRBV9	.	TGTGCCAGCAGCGGGGACTGGGCTAACTATGGCTACACCTTC	CASSGDWANYGYTF
.	TRBJ2-2	TRBV30	.	TGTGCCTGGAGTTTACTGAACACCGGGGAGCTGTTTTTT	CAWSLLNTGELFF
.	TRBJ2-7	TRBV6-5	.	TGTGCCAGCAGTTACTCGAGTGCGAACTCCTACGAGCAGTACTTC	CASSYSSANSYEQYF
.	TRBJ1-2	TRBV28	.	TGTGCCAGCAGTTCTCGCAGGCGGGTTAAGGGGGAAGATGGCTACACCTTC	CASSSRRRVKGEDGYTF
.	TRBJ2-5	TRBV2	TRBD1	TGTGCCAGCAGCAGACAGGGAAAAGAGACCCAGTACTTC	CASSRQGKETQYF
.	TRBJ2-5	TRBV7-9	TRBD2	TGTGCCTGCAGCTTAGTACTAGCGGGGACGGGAGAGACCCAGTACTTC	CACSLVLAGTGETQYF
.	TRBJ1-1	TRBV5-4	TRBD1	TGTGCCAGCAGCTTGGGTGCAGGGGGCGCATACACTGAAGCTTTCTTT	CASSLGAGGAYTEAFF
.	TRBJ1-1	TRBV20-1	.	TGCAGTGCTAGAGATTTCCCTGAAGCTTTCTTT	CSARDFPEAFF